Presented here are 5 T cell receptor beta chains from one specimen sequenced in a study of spatial heterogeneity in lung cancer. Study observations and caveats: The number of expanded tumor alpha and beta chains correlated with mutation number.

These receptors have no known antigen. TCRdb ran MiXCR on the 5' RACE reads and lists one entry per CDR3 protein. The sample includes 8,000 or so distinct CDR3 sequences, roughly 12% of them seen just once. Stated time point: sample taken at primary tumor resection. The sequences come from lung tumor tissue, collected at surgery. The receptors come from a male donor with early-stage non-small cell lung cancer.

This clonotype is medium-sized by share. The J gene is TRBJ1-4, the V gene TRBV5-1; D is undetermined. Between the trimmed V and J ends, which lost 4 bases and 5 bases, there was a span of 15 bases. Germline lookup yields CDR1 SGHRS and CDR2 YFSETQ. This CDR3 is 15 amino acids long. CDR3 residues: CASSPGRGGNEKLFF. DNA for the CDR3: TGCGCCAGCAGCCCAGGTAGAGGCGGAAATGAAAAACTGTTTTTT.

The chain combines TRBV6-4 with TRBJ1-5; 7 nucleotides agree with TRBD1. This CDR3 is 14 amino acids long. Losses at the gene ends were 6 bases for V and 5 bases for J; bases not matched to a gene: 7. CDR1 is MRHNA and CDR2 is SNTAGT in the germline V gene. The CDR3, as DNA: TGTGCCAGCAGGACTGGGGACAGTTATCAGCCCCAGCATTTT. As protein: CASRTGDSYQPQHF.

The chain combines TRBV12-3 or TRBV12-4 with TRBJ2-4, with D tentatively TRBD1 or TRBD2 (5 bases each). The germline V and J ends were trimmed by 8 bases and 6 bases, with 11 bases remaining between them. CDR3 size: 12 residues. The DNA of the CDR3 is TGTGCCAGCGCCCGGGGCCTAAACATTCAGTACTTC. Protein: CASARGLNIQYF.

This clonotype was observed at least ten times. The chain employs TRBV20-1 and TRBJ2-5; a weak D match, TRBD1 (6 bases). In germline, CDR1 is DFQATT, CDR2 SNEGSKA (reference sequence). V was trimmed by 3 bases and J by 5 bases, leaving 13 bases between them. This CDR3 has 13 amino acids. CDR3 protein: CSARSPRGETQYF. As DNA, the CDR3 is TGCAGTGCTAGGAGTCCTAGGGGGGAGACCCAGTACTTC.

The chain joins TRBV30 to TRBJ2-7; 7 positions match TRBD2. Germline CDR1 GTSNPN, CDR2 SVGIG (reference sequence). With 2 bases clipped from V and 3 bases from J, the junction kept 7 bases outside the gene matches. The CDR3 extends over 14 amino acids. DNA for the CDR3: TGTGCCTGGAGTCGACTAGCCTGGAACTACGAGCAGTACTTC. This codes for CAWSRLAWNYEQYF.